These T cell receptor beta chains were read from a single sample in a study of cytomegalovirus exposure and HLA in healthy donors. The table came from immunoSEQ multiplex PCR; TCRdb's copy has only in-frame clones and leaves some out. The sample gives roughly 80,000 clones, approximately 62% of which show up once; 4.4% is in the top ten. The sample taken for sequencing was PBMCs. These receptors came from a male donor in good health and CMV-seropositive. Both conserved end residues are part of each CDR3. The D gene is left open where the match is weak. The size of a clone is reported for some rows only, either as once, few or many, or as a class for expanded clones.

d_call,j_call,v_call,clone_size,cdr3_aa,cdr3_nt
TRBD2,TRBJ2-1,TRBV29-1,.,CSVFSGGPYNEQFF,TGCAGCGTCTTCAGCGGGGGGCCCTACAATGAGCAGTTCTTC
.,TRBJ2-2,TRBV6-5,.,CASSYWGRDTGELFF,TGTGCCAGCAGTTACTGGGGGCGGGACACCGGGGAGCTGTTTTTT
.,TRBJ1-6,TRBV30,.,CAWSVKGPRGGSPLHF,TGTGCCTGGAGTGTAAAGGGACCCAGGGGTGGTTCACCCCTCCACTTT
TRBD2,TRBJ2-1,TRBV29-1,.,CSVVSGLAGPYNEQFF,TGCAGCGTTGTATCTGGGTTAGCGGGTCCCTACAATGAGCAGTTCTTC
.,TRBJ1-2,TRBV6-1,.,CASSEAGADGYTF,TGTGCCAGCAGTGAAGCGGGGGCAGACGGCTACACCTTC
.,TRBJ2-7,TRBV11-2,once,CASSSGTYEQYF,TGTGCCAGCAGCTCCGGGACCTACGAGCAGTACTTC
.,TRBJ2-2,TRBV18,few,CASQGLQPGELFF,TGTGCCAGCCAGGGCCTTCAACCCGGGGAGCTGTTTTTT
TRBD1,TRBJ1-5,TRBV5-4,few,CASSLTLGGKGNQPQHF,TGTGCCAGCAGCTTGACCTTAGGGGGCAAGGGCAATCAGCCCCAGCATTTT
.,TRBJ1-1,TRBV19,.,CASKIGRGNTEAFF,TGTGCAAGTAAGATTGGCAGAGGGAACACTGAAGCTTTCTTT
.,TRBJ1-1,TRBV11-2,.,CASSLMMRSEAFF,TGTGCCAGCAGCTTAATGATGAGGAGTGAAGCTTTCTTT
.,TRBJ2-7,TRBV19,.,CATKGGAEESYEQYF,TGTGCCACAAAGGGTGGGGCAGAGGAATCCTACGAGCAGTACTTC
.,TRBJ2-7,TRBV5-1,.,CASRSLDRAYEQYF,TGCGCCAGCAGAAGCTTGGACAGAGCCTACGAGCAGTACTTC
TRBD1,TRBJ1-2,TRBV4-1,.,CASSQERTGKINGYTF,TGCGCCAGCAGCCAAGAGCGGACAGGGAAAATAAATGGCTACACCTTC
TRBD2,TRBJ2-1,TRBV28,.,CASMELSGGSSYNEQFF,TGTGCCAGCATGGAGTTATCGGGAGGGAGCTCCTACAATGAGCAGTTCTTC
.,TRBJ2-5,TRBV30,.,CAWSGSPVETQYF,TGTGCCTGGAGTGGGAGCCCCGTAGAGACCCAGTACTTC
TRBD2,TRBJ2-1,TRBV4-3,.,CASSHRLAGGGNEQFF,TGCGCCAGCAGCCACCGACTAGCGGGAGGGGGCAATGAGCAGTTCTTC
TRBD2,TRBJ2-1,TRBV5-8,few,CASSARLAGGNEQFF,TGTGCCAGCAGCGCTAGACTAGCGGGAGGCAATGAGCAGTTCTTC
TRBD2,TRBJ2-1,TRBV28,.,CASRLAAYNEQFF,TGTGCCAGCCGACTAGCGGCCTACAATGAGCAGTTCTTC
TRBD2,TRBJ2-7,TRBV5-6,.,CASSRGGGGGVYEQYF,TGTGCCAGCAGCCGGGGGGGCGGAGGGGGTGTATACGAGCAGTACTTC
TRBD2,TRBJ2-3,TRBV7-8,few,CASSSYRTSGSTDTQYF,TGTGCCAGCAGCTCTTACAGGACTAGCGGGAGCACAGATACGCAGTATTTT
.,TRBJ2-7,TRBV4-3,.,CASSQGAGGARAYEQYF,TGCGCCAGCAGCCAAGGGGCCGGAGGGGCACGGGCCTACGAGCAGTACTTC
TRBD2,TRBJ2-7,TRBV5-1,few,CASSLAGSSYEQYF,TGCGCCAGCAGCTTAGCGGGAAGCTCCTACGAGCAGTACTTC
TRBD1,TRBJ1-3,TRBV5-4,.,CASSLSGTAPSGNTIYF,TGTGCCAGCAGTCTTTCCGGGACAGCCCCGTCTGGAAACACCATATATTTT
TRBD1,TRBJ1-5,TRBV6-5,.,CASKVTGSNQPQHF,TGTGCCAGCAAGGTGACAGGGAGCAATCAGCCCCAGCATTTT
TRBD2,TRBJ2-3,TRBV6-1,few,CASSETLAGDISTDTQYF,TGTGCCAGCAGTGAAACGCTAGCGGGAGATATCAGCACAGATACGCAGTATTTT
.,TRBJ1-5,TRBV27,.,CASSRLGVGEGQPQHF,TGTGCCAGCAGTAGGTTGGGGGTTGGGGAGGGTCAGCCCCAGCATTTT
TRBD2,TRBJ2-3,TRBV11-3,.,CASASGGHTDTQYF,TGTGCCAGCGCTAGCGGGGGACACACAGATACGCAGTATTTT
TRBD1,TRBJ2-7,TRBV6-1,once,CASADRAKDGEQYF,TGTGCCAGCGCGGACAGGGCGAAGGATGGCGAGCAGTACTTC
TRBD2,TRBJ2-7,TRBV11-3,few,CASSLGPSGSKYF,TGTGCCAGCAGCTTAGGCCCTAGCGGGAGTAAGTACTTC
.,TRBJ2-6,TRBV7-9,few,CASSPGFSGANVLTF,TGTGCCAGCAGCCCGGGTTTCTCTGGGGCCAACGTCCTGACTTTC
TRBD1,TRBJ2-1,TRBV29-1,.,CSALGQGTHNEQFF,TGCAGCGCGTTGGGACAGGGGACCCACAATGAGCAGTTCTTC
.,TRBJ2-2,TRBV7-2,few,CASSPGNTGELFF,TGTGCCAGCAGCCCAGGAAACACCGGGGAGCTGTTTTTT
TRBD2,TRBJ2-1,TRBV15,.,CATSRVREGGYRNEQFF,TGTGCCACCAGCAGAGTTCGGGAGGGAGGTTATCGGAATGAGCAGTTCTTC
.,TRBJ1-1,TRBV7-2,.,CASSLGVIDTEAFF,TGTGCCAGCAGCTTAGGAGTGATCGACACTGAAGCTTTCTTT
TRBD2,TRBJ2-2,TRBV10-3,few,CAISVSGAGTGELFF,TGTGCCATCAGTGTTAGCGGAGCGGGGACCGGGGAGCTGTTTTTT
.,TRBJ2-1,TRBV5-1,.,CASSIDRSEQFF,TGCGCCAGCAGCATTGACAGGAGTGAGCAGTTCTTC
.,TRBJ1-1,TRBV6-1,.,CAGETRWTEAFF,TGTGCCGGAGAGACCCGTTGGACTGAAGCTTTCTTT
TRBD1,TRBJ1-1,TRBV6-5,.,CASRHDRGLGAFF,TGTGCCAGCAGACACGACAGGGGGCTGGGAGCTTTCTTT
.,TRBJ1-2,TRBV2,.,CASSRSKTEGYTF,TGTGCCAGCAGTCGATCAAAAACGGAGGGCTACACCTTC
TRBD1,TRBJ1-1,TRBV6-5,once,CASSYSQGGTEAFF,TGTGCCAGCAGTTACTCACAGGGGGGCACTGAAGCTTTCTTT
.,TRBJ1-2,TRBV7-2,few,CASSHSGPNYGYTF,TGTGCCAGCAGCCATTCGGGTCCTAACTATGGCTACACCTTC
TRBD2,TRBJ2-7,TRBV27,.,CASSLRTSGIYEQYF,TGTGCCAGCAGTTTAAGAACTAGCGGGATATACGAGCAGTACTTC
.,TRBJ1-4,TRBV7-8,once,CASSLEGRWEKLFF,TGTGCCAGCAGCTTAGAAGGCAGGTGGGAAAAACTGTTTTTT
.,TRBJ1-1,TRBV6-5,.,CASSYFYRVGTEAFF,TGTGCCAGCAGTTACTTCTACCGAGTCGGCACTGAAGCTTTCTTT
TRBD1,TRBJ1-6,TRBV29-1,.,CSARTGSSYNSPLHF,TGCAGCGCCCGGACAGGCAGCTCCTATAATTCACCCCTCCACTTT
TRBD1,TRBJ2-6,TRBV5-1,.,CASSAVPGQKSSGANVLTF,TGCGCCAGCAGCGCCGTACCGGGACAGAAAAGTTCCGGGGCCAACGTCCTGACTTTC
TRBD1,TRBJ1-4,TRBV4-1,.,CASSQVGRQGGEKLFF,TGCGCCAGCAGCCAAGTAGGACGACAGGGAGGTGAAAAACTGTTTTTT
TRBD1,TRBJ2-2,TRBV7-3,.,CASSPMGTGNTGELFF,TGTGCCAGCAGCCCCATGGGGACAGGGAACACCGGGGAGCTGTTTTTT
.,TRBJ1-1,TRBV5-1,.,CASSLAYGAEAFF,TGCGCCAGCAGCTTGGCGTACGGAGCCGAAGCTTTCTTT